This TCR beta chain is from a study of cytomegalovirus exposure and HLA in healthy donors. Study information: An early data release held some 85 million unique TCRs from HLA-typed donors. Study-wide results and limits: Most sequenced TCRs were rare (though some public TCRs occurred in many donors). Further analysis was carried out later, and it showed several of the most significant clusters appearing linked to common viral pathogens. Fewer N-insertions (relative to the roughly 670-donor mean) were reportedly seen in an Asian-associated ancestry cluster in a later analysis.

The PCR made use of 60 Vbeta and 13 Jbeta primers. Here immunoSEQ multiplex PCR was the method, and the copy in TCRdb shows in-frame clones only, minus some. The sample data list 110,000 to 150,000 clones. Notes on this clone: Its specificity is not known.

The material sequenced was PBMCs. The receptor was derived from a man aged 35 to 55 in good health and CMV-seronegative.

CDR3 DNA: TGTGCTAGTGGCACTCGGCCTTCCCGATTGGTGGGGCCTACTGACTTTAGCTCCTACGAGCAGTACTTC. Translated: CASGTRPSRLVGPTDFSSYEQYF. The chain recombines TRBV12-5 with TRBJ2-7; D might be TRBD1 (5 bases). There are 23 residues in the CDR3. Germline V gene lookup returns CDR1 LGHNT and CDR2 FRNRAP. With 6 bases removed from V and 0 bases from J, the gap between germline ends came to 39 bases.